This T cell receptor beta chain was documented in a study of CD8 T cells in ankylosing spondylitis. This clonotype has a handful of counts. What it binds is unknown. Overall study results and limits: With a CD8+ phenotype, disease-linked clones were relatively rare in peripheral blood. Several highly homologous variants made up a TCR beta motif that seemed to typify ankylosing spondylitis blood. Researchers reportedly found disease-linked clones significantly enriched in matched ankylosing spondylitis synovial fluid.

Using quantitative 5'-RACE with molecular barcodes, the authors made TCR beta libraries. MiXCR, applied by TCRdb to the 5' RACE reads, yields one record per CDR3 protein. The table shows around 280,000 distinct CDR3 sequences, with 20% occurring only once. V dropped 6 bases and J dropped 0; count of bases not matched to a gene: 3. The CDR3 has 13 residues. CDR1 is DFQATT and CDR2 is SNEGSKA in the germline V gene (reference sequence). The sequence was obtained from a male donor with ankylosing spondylitis or in good health (not recorded which). This chain uses TRBV20-1 with TRBJ1-1, with 8 bases aligning to TRBD1. Sequencing was done on a sample of blood, either unsorted or a sorted T cell fraction (not recorded which). The CDR3 protein is CSAPGQVNTEAFF. The CDR3 DNA is TGCAGTGCCCCGGGACAGGTGAACACTGAAGCTTTCTTT.